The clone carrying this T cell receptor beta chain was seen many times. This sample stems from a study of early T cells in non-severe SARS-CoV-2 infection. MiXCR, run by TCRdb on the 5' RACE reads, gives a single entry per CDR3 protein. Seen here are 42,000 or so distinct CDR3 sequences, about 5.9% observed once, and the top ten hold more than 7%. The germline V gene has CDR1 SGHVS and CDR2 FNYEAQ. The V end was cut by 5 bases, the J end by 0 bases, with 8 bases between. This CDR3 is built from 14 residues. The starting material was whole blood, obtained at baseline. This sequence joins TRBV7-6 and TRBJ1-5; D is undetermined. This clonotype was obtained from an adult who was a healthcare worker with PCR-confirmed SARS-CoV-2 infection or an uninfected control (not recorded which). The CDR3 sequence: CASSPDNSNQPQHF. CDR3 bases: TGTGCCAGCAGCCCCGACAATAGCAATCAGCCCCAGCATTTT.